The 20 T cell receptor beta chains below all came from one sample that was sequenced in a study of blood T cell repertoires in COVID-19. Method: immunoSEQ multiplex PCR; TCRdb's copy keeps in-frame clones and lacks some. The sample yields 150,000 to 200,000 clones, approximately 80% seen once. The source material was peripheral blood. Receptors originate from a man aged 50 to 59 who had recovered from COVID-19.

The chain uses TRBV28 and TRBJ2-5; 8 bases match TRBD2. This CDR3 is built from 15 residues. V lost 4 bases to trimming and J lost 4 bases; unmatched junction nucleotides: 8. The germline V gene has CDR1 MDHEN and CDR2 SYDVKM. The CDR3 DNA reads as TGTGCCAGCAGTTCACTGACTAGCGAGGGAGAGACCCAGTACTTC. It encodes CASSSLTSEGETQYF.

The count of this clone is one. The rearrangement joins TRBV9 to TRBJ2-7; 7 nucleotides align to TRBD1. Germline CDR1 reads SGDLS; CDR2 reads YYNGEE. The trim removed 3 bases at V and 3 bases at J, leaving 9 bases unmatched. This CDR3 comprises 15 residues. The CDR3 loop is CASSARGGDVYEQYF. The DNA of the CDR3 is TGTGCCAGCAGCGCCAGAGGGGGCGATGTCTACGAGCAGTACTTC.

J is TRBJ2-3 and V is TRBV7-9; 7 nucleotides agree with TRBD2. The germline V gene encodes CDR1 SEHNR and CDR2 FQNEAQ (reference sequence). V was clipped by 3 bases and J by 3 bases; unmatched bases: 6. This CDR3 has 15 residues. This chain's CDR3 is CASSFRGRVTDTQYF. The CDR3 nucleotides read TGTGCCAGCAGCTTCCGGGGGAGGGTAACAGATACGCAGTATTTT.

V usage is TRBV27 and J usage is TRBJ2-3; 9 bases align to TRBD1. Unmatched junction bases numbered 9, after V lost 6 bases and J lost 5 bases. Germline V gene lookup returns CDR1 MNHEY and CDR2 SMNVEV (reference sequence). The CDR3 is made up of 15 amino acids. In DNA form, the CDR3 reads TGTGCCAGCAGCCGGAACAGGGGGCTAGGAGATACGCAGTATTTT. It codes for CASSRNRGLGDTQYF.

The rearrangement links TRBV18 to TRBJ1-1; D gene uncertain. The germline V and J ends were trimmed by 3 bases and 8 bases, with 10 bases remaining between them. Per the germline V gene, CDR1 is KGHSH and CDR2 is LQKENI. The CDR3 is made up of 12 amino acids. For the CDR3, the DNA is TGTGCCAGCTCACCTAACGGGTTGGAAGCTTTCTTT. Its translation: CASSPNGLEAFF. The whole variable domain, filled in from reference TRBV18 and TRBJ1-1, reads NAGVMQNPRHLVRRRGQEARLRCSPMKGHSHVYWYRQLPEEGLKFMVYLQKENIIDESGMPKERFSAEFPKEGPSILRIQQVVRGDSAAYFCASSPNGLEAFFGQGTRLTVV.

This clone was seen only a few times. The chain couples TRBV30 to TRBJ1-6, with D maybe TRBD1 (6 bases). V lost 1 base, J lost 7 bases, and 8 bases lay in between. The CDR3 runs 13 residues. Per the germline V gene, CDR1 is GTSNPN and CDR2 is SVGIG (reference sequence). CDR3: CAWSATGNSPLHF. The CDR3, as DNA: TGTGCCTGGAGTGCTACAGGGAATTCACCCCTCCACTTT. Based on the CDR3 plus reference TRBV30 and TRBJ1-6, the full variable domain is SQTIHQWPATLVQPVGSPLSLECTVEGTSNPNLYWYRQAAGRGLQLLFYSVGIGQISSEVPQNLSASRPQDRQFILSSKKLLLSDSGFYLCAWSATGNSPLHFGNGTRLTVT.

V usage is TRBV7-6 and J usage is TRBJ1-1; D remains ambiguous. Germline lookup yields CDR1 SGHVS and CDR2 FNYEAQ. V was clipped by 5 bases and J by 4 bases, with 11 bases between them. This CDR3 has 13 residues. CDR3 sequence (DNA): TGTGCCAGCAGCCCCGGAGGTCTCACTGAAGCTTTCTTT. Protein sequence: CASSPGGLTEAFF.

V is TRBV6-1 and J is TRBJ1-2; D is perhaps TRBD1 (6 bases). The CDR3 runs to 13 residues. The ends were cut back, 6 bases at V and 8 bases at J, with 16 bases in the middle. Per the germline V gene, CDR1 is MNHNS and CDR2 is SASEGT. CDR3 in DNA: TGTGCCAGCAGCCCAGGGGTGACAGACGGCTACACCTTC. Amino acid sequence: CASSPGVTDGYTF.

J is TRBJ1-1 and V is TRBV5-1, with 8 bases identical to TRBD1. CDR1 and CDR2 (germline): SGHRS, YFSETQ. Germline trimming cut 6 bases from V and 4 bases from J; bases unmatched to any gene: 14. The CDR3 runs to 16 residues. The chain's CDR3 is CASIPGLRGPSTEAFF. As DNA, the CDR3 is TGCGCCAGCATCCCGGGGCTCAGGGGGCCGAGCACTGAAGCTTTCTTT. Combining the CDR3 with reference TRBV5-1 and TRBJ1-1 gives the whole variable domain KAGVTQTPRYLIKTRGQQVTLSCSPISGHRSVSWYQQTPGQGLQFLFEYFSETQRNKGNFPGRFSGRQFSNSRSEMNVSTLELGDSALYLCASIPGLRGPSTEAFFGQGTRLTVV.

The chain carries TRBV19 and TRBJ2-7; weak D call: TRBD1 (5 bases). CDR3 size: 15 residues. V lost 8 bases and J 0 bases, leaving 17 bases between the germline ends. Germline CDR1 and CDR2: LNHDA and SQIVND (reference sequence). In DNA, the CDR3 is TGTGCCAGTTCTAAAACAGGAACTCTCTCCTACGAGCAGTACTTC. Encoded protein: CASSKTGTLSYEQYF.

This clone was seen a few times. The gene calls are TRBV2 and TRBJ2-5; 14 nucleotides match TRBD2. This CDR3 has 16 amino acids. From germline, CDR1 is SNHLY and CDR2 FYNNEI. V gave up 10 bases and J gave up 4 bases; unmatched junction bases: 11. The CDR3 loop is CATETSGRAKGETQYF. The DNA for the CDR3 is TGTGCCACCGAGACTAGCGGGAGGGCCAAAGGAGAGACCCAGTACTTC. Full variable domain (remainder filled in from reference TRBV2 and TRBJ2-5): EPEVTQTPSHQVTQMGQEVILRCVPISNHLYFYWYRQILGQKVEFLVSFYNNEISEKSEIFDDQFSVERPDGSNFTLKIRSTKLEDSAMYFCATETSGRAKGETQYFGPGTRLLVL.

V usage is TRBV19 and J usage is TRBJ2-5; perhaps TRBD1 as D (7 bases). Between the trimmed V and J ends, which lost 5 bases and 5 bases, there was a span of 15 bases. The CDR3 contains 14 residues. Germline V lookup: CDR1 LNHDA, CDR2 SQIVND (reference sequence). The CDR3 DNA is TGTGCCAGTAGTGCGGACCCAGGGGGGGAGACCCAGTACTTC. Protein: CASSADPGGETQYF.

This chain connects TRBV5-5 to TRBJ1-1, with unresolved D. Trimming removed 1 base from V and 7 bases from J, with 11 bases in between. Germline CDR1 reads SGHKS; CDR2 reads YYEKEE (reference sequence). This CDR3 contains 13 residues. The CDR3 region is CASSLHYSSEAFF. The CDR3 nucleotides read TGTGCCAGCAGCTTGCATTACTCTAGTGAAGCTTTCTTT.

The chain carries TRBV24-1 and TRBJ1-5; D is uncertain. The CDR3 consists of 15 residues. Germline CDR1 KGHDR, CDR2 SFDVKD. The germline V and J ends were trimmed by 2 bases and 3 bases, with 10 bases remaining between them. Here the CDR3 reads CATSDSGRLNQPQHF. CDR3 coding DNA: TGTGCCACCAGTGATTCAGGCCGTCTCAATCAGCCCCAGCATTTT.

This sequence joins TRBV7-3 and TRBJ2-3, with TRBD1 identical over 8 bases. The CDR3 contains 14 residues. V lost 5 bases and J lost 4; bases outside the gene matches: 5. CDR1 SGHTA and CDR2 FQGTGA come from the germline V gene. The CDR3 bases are TGTGCCAGCAGCAAAGGACAGGGCCCAGATACGCAGTATTTT. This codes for CASSKGQGPDTQYF.

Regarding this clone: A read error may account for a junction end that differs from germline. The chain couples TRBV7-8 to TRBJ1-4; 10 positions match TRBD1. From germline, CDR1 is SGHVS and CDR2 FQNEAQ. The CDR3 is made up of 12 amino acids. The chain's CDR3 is CATSRDRGYLRF. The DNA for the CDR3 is TGTGCCACCAGTCGGGACAGGGGCTATTTGAGGTTT.

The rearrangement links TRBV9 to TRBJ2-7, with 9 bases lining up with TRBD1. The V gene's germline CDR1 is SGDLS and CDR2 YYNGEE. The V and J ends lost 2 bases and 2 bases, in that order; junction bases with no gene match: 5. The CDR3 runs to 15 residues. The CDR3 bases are TGTGCCAGCAGCGTTTCGACAGGGGGGGCCTACGAGCAGTACTTC. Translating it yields CASSVSTGGAYEQYF.

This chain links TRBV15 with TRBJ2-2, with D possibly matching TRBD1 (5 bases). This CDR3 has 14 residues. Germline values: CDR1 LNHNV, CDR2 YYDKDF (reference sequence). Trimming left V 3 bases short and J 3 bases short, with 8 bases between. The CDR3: CATSSRVDTGELFF. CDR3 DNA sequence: TGTGCCACCAGCAGCAGGGTTGACACCGGGGAGCTGTTTTTT.

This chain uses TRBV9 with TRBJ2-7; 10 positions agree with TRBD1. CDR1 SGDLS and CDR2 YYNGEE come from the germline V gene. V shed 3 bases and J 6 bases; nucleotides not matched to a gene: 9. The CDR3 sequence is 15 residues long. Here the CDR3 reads CASSATGGSLGEQYF. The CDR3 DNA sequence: TGTGCCAGCAGCGCGACAGGGGGCTCTCTGGGCGAGCAGTACTTC.

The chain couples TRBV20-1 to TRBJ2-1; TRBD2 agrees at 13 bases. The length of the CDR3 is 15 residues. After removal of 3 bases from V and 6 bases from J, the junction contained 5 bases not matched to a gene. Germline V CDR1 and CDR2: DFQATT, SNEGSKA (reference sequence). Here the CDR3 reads CSASWGLAGINEQFF. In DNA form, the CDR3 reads TGCAGTGCTAGTTGGGGACTAGCGGGGATCAATGAGCAGTTCTTC.